The present T cell receptor beta chain was sequenced within a study of TIL therapy for anti-PD-1-resistant metastatic lung cancer (dated by TCRdb to the early 2020s). Looking at the study overall: Among the enrolled patients, the median age was around 56 years (range about 35-80), and the median tumor PD-L1 proportion score was less than 6.5%. T cell receptor beta sequencing of tumor and peripheral blood served to follow clonotypes across the tumor, the expanded TIL product, and serial blood samples. Across the cohort, whole-exome sequencing showed a median non-synonymous tumor mutation burden of roughly 1.5 mutations per megabase. The cohort was predominantly lung adenocarcinoma, with a few EGFR-mutant and two ALK-rearranged tumors, and half of patients were current or former smokers.

The sample's time point label, in plain terms: pre-treatment sample, taken before nivolumab and TIL therapy. The baseline tumor samples were excised metastases, mostly pleural nodules or supraclavicular lymph nodes, taken from the same resection that was used to grow TIL. Tumors were collected before any PD-1/PD-L1 blockade, after which patients were given nivolumab, and patients who progressed were given lymphodepletion, an infusion of expanded TIL and IL-2. Adults with stage 4 NSCLC were enrolled from October 2017 to early 2020 in a dual-center phase I trial. The samples were obtained from a phase I trial that was single-arm and open-label and tested tumor-infiltrating lymphocyte therapy combined with nivolumab in advanced non-small cell lung cancer. For each resected tumor, portions were snap-frozen in liquid nitrogen and kept at -80 degrees C. Tumor regions of interest were chosen on H&E sections by laser-capture macrodissection, pulverized into roughly 14 mg aliquots, and extracted with Qiagen Allprep kits.

Note on this clone: It has no known antigen specificity. No clone much larger than this one lies a single base away; base qualities are absent.

Here is what the overall study found, with its caveats: The cohort was highly selected, with more treatment-naive, never-smoker and oncogene-addicted patients than typical, limiting generalizability. The study protocol defined all tumor marker inferences as exploratory. Compared with baseline intratumoral T cells, expanded TIL cultures were more clonal and less diverse (median clonality around 6% vs 30%, p < 0.0001). Clonal turnover during TIL culture was high, and many clones enriched in the product were not detected in the baseline tumor, suggesting clonal contraction rather than faithful expansion.

TCR beta CDR3 regions were amplified from genomic DNA with the immunoSEQ v3 hsTCRB kit using bias-controlled multiplex PCR. TCR libraries were sequenced on an Illumina NextSeq 500 to 1.5 million to 2.5 million read pairs for survey level or about 5-6 million for deep level. In the authors' own workflow: Clonality was reported by immunoSEQ Analyzer software, which also assigned V, D and J genes and filtered out non-productive sequences. Repertoires of infused TIL and blood were compared using productive Simpson clonality and the Morisita overlap index of productive TRB rearrangements. TCRdb stores this immuneACCESS table with in-frame sequences only. Part of the clones is absent; in the studies checked, under half of the shortfall reflects unresolved V genes, and no reason is known for the rest. Clonal size and the V and J genes are those of that table, whereas D and trimming came from the DNA. For this sample the table gives 95,000 or so clones, of which about 71% were detected only once. Of the sample, approximately 11% falls within the top ten clones.

The CDR3 sequence holds 16 residues, the cysteine and phenylalanine included. Of all the DNA, just the CDR3 is kept, 48 bases in frame from base 1. The trim is 1 base for V and 2 bases for J, with a gap of 11 bases between the germline ends. As encoded in the germline V gene, CDR1 is MGHDK while CDR2 is SYGVNS. The sequence links TRBV25-1 to TRBJ2-2, with the D segment identity uncertain. The receptor comes from a person between 30 and 80 years old with non-small cell lung cancer. The material sequenced was tumor tissue, taken at baseline. This receptor carries the CDR3 CASSESWQLNTGELFF. The DNA sequence is as follows: TGTGCCAGCAGTGAATCGTGGCAGCTAAACACCGGGGAGCTGTTTTTT.